This T cell receptor (beta chain) was captured in a study of cytotoxic CD8 clonotypes in ibrutinib-treated CLL. As for this clone: The junction and the germline gene differ at one end; a read error may be behind it.

CDR3 length equals 12 residues. Germline CDR1 reads ENHRY; CDR2 reads SYGVKD. Profiling relied on immunoSEQ multiplex PCR, and the TCRdb table lists in-frame clones only, not all of them. The table records about 40,000 clones, under 80% of them present only once. The sample was PBMCs, taken at disease progression, from a patient treated with ibrutinib. This sequence joins TRBV10-3 and TRBJ1-6; no clear D gene. The origin of this receptor is a human donor with chronic lymphocytic leukemia. CDR3 loop: CAISEEKTIILF. The DNA of the CDR3 is TGTGCCATCAGTGAAGAGAAGACTATAATTCTCTTT.